The sequence of this TCR beta chain was determined in a study of cytomegalovirus exposure and HLA in healthy donors. Across the whole study: Approximately 190 million T cells yielded 117 million unique TCR beta sequences, as an earlier analysis found.

PCR primers comprised 60 Vbeta and 13 Jbeta primers. The table came from immunoSEQ multiplex PCR; TCRdb's copy has only in-frame clones and leaves some out. In the table there are 99,000 or so clones, approximately 80% of which are singletons. CDR3 length equals 12 residues. Germline lookup yields CDR1 SQVTM and CDR2 ANQGSEA. With 1 base removed from V and 6 bases from J, the gap between germline ends came to 10 bases. The sequence came from a man between 60 and 70 years old in good health and CMV-seropositive. The chain joins TRBV29-1 to TRBJ2-7, with a tentative D call TRBD1 (6 bases). Material for sequencing was PBMCs. The CDR3 is CSVEGGRGEQYF. In DNA, the CDR3 is TGCAGCGTTGAAGGGGGGCGAGGCGAGCAGTACTTC.